This T cell receptor beta chain was identified during a study of cytomegalovirus exposure and HLA in healthy donors. Findings and caveats of the study: For TCR beta chains, V- and J-gene trimming was later linked to a missense DCLRE1C variant. Most likely, a cluster of highly shared sequence variants arose as a sequencing artifact.

The PCR made use of 60 Vbeta and 13 Jbeta primers. The data were produced by immunoSEQ multiplex PCR, yet TCRdb's version contains in-frame clones alone and is incomplete. The table has roughly 110,000 clones, more than 60% seen once; the top ten hold approximately 3.7%. Details on this clone: Its antigen is unknown.

The germline V gene has CDR1 MNHEY and CDR2 SVGAGI. Trimming shortened V by 6 bases and J by 5 bases, and 13 bases separated the two germline ends. The CDR3 is 13 residues long. The specimen was PBMCs. The chain uses TRBV6-5 and TRBJ1-2; D is unresolved. The source of this sequence is a man aged 60-69 years in good health and CMV-seronegative. As DNA, the CDR3 is TGTGCCAGCAGAATCTTGTCGGGTTATGGCTACACCTTC. As protein: CASRILSGYGYTF.